Listed below are T cell receptor beta chains from one sample, sequenced in a study of T-cell reconstitution after alpha-beta-depleted transplantation in children. TCRdb itself ran the PCR reads through MiXCR, one entry per CDR3 protein. The profile shows some 120,000 distinct CDR3 sequences, 23% of them singletons. The sample was PBMCs, mostly from graft donor cells, taken 180 days after TCRalphabeta/CD19-depleted stem cell transplant. The receptors come from a male patient aged 2 to 10 who had a stem cell transplant for chronic granulomatous disease, so the T cells may come from the graft donor. CDR3s include the opening cysteine and the closing phenylalanine or tryptophan. The D gene is left open where the match is weak. Clone size is given for some rows only: seen once, a few or many times, or a class if the clone is expanded.

>-|TRBJ2-5|-|TRBV5-4
CASRKGGGGETQYF
TGTGCCAGCAGAAAGGGGGGGGGAGGAGAGACCCAGTACTTC
>few|TRBJ2-1|TRBD2|TRBV7-9
CASSLGAGAYNEQFF
TGTGCCAGCAGCTTAGGAGCGGGAGCCTACAATGAGCAGTTCTTC
>-|TRBJ2-7|-|TRBV27
CASSSDLREQYF
TGTGCCAGCAGTTCCGACTTACGCGAGCAGTACTTC
>-|TRBJ2-3|TRBD2|TRBV12-3/TRBV12-4
CASSFVGWEGTDTQYF
TGTGCCAGCAGTTTTGTAGGATGGGAGGGGACAGATACGCAGTATTTT
>many|TRBJ2-1|-|TRBV7-2
CASSLGGVWFF
TGTGCCAGCAGCTTAGGTGGGGTGTGGTTCTTC
>many|TRBJ2-3|TRBD2|TRBV29-1
CSVDGTIISTDTQYF
TGCAGCGTTGACGGGACTATTATTTCCACAGATACGCAGTATTTT
>-|TRBJ2-7|TRBD2|TRBV12-3/TRBV12-4
CASSPRLAMSSYEQYF
TGTGCCAGCAGTCCTCGACTAGCGATGAGCTCCTACGAGCAGTACTTC
>many|TRBJ1-4|TRBD1|TRBV29-1
CSVEIRTGTGYEKLFF
TGCAGCGTTGAAATACGTACCGGGACAGGGTATGAAAAACTGTTTTTT
>many|TRBJ2-3|-|TRBV12-3/TRBV12-4
CASSLLAANSPTQYF
TGTGCCAGCAGTTTACTAGCCGCAAATTCACCTACGCAGTATTTT
>many|TRBJ2-7|TRBD2|TRBV9
CASSAGTSGYYEQYF
TGTGCCAGCAGCGCCGGGACTAGCGGCTACTACGAGCAGTACTTC
>-|TRBJ1-2|TRBD1|TRBV29-1
CSVESRDRGYGYTF
TGCAGCGTTGAATCCCGGGACAGGGGGTATGGCTACACCTTC
>-|TRBJ2-1|-|TRBV2
CASRGQNKKNEQFF
TGTGCCAGCAGGGGACAAAACAAGAAAAATGAGCAGTTCTTC
>few|TRBJ2-7|-|TRBV29-1
CSVVNHSYEQYF
TGCAGCGTTGTAAATCACTCCTACGAGCAGTACTTC
>-|TRBJ2-3|TRBD2|TRBV7-3
CASSSALAGVGDTQYF
TGTGCCAGCAGCTCCGCCCTAGCGGGAGTGGGAGATACGCAGTATTTT
>once|TRBJ2-3|TRBD1|TRBV30
CAWATGTGYDTQYF
TGTGCCTGGGCCACCGGGACAGGGTATGATACGCAGTATTTT
>few|TRBJ2-1|-|TRBV20-1
CSASRREQFF
TGCAGTGCTAGTAGGCGCGAGCAGTTCTTC
>many|TRBJ2-3|-|TRBV20-1
CSAREVLATTDTQYF
TGCAGTGCTAGGGAAGTATTGGCAACCACAGATACGCAGTATTTT
>few|TRBJ2-3|-|TRBV7-2
CASSFGGGPDTQYF
TGTGCCAGCAGCTTTGGCGGGGGCCCCGATACGCAGTATTTT
>many|TRBJ2-1|-|TRBV5-1
CASSSRGPSEYNEQFF
TGCGCCAGCAGCTCGAGGGGCCCTAGCGAATACAATGAGCAGTTCTTC
>once|TRBJ2-2|-|TRBV10-3
CAISDWDTGELFF
TGTGCCATCAGTGATTGGGACACCGGGGAGCTGTTTTTT
>many|TRBJ2-5|-|TRBV3-1
CASSQDEETQYF
TGTGCCAGCAGCCAAGATGAAGAGACCCAGTACTTC
>many|TRBJ2-3|TRBD2|TRBV5-1
CASSLAGDTQYF
TGTGCCAGCAGCTTAGCGGGAGATACGCAGTATTTT
>-|TRBJ1-5|TRBD1|TRBV27
CASRPGQGGKAQHF
TGTGCCAGCAGACCCGGACAGGGGGGAAAGGCCCAGCATTTT
>-|TRBJ2-7|-|TRBV12-3/TRBV12-4
CASSLTGTQPSYEQYF
TGTGCCAGCAGTTTAACCGGGACTCAGCCTTCCTACGAGCAGTACTTC
>many|TRBJ2-1|TRBD2|TRBV6-1
CASRSSGRRREQFF
TGTGCCAGCAGGTCTAGCGGGAGAAGAAGGGAGCAGTTCTTC
>-|TRBJ2-5|TRBD1|TRBV10-1
CASSDTGTGGETQYF
TGCGCCAGCAGTGACACCGGGACAGGCGGAGAGACCCAGTACTTC
>many|TRBJ2-5|TRBD1|TRBV5-1
CASSSDRGVGETQYF
TGCGCCAGCAGCTCCGACAGGGGAGTGGGAGAGACCCAGTACTTC
>many|TRBJ2-7|TRBD2|TRBV10-2
CASSESWLAVSEQYF
TGCGCCAGCAGTGAGTCGTGGCTAGCGGTCAGCGAGCAGTACTTC
>-|TRBJ2-5|-|TRBV7-2
CASSFVQNPETQYF
TGTGCCAGCAGCTTCGTACAAAACCCGGAGACCCAGTACTTC
>few|TRBJ2-4|-|TRBV20-1
CSASFSGTRNIQYF
TGCAGTGCTAGTTTTTCCGGGACAAGAAACATTCAGTACTTC
>many|TRBJ2-1|TRBD1|TRBV4-1
CASMGQRYNEQFF
TGCGCCAGCATGGGACAGCGCTACAATGAGCAGTTCTTC
>many|TRBJ2-1|-|TRBV12-3/TRBV12-4
CASSPVGAGDEQFF
TGTGCCAGCAGTCCCGTCGGGGCAGGGGATGAGCAGTTCTTC
>many|TRBJ2-6|-|TRBV5-1
CASSLVGTGANVLTF
TGCGCCAGCAGCTTGGTAGGGACTGGGGCCAACGTCCTGACTTTC
>few|TRBJ2-1|TRBD1|TRBV18
CASSQISGGPSYNEQFF
TGTGCCAGCTCACAAATATCAGGGGGTCCCTCCTACAATGAGCAGTTCTTC
>-|TRBJ2-1|TRBD2|TRBV18
CASSPSAGGLRGEQFF
TGTGCCAGCTCACCATCCGCGGGAGGCCTTCGCGGTGAGCAGTTCTTC
>-|TRBJ2-5|-|TRBV20-1
CSASGKTQYF
TGCAGTGCATCCGGGAAGACCCAGTACTTC
>many|TRBJ2-1|-|TRBV7-2
CASSSTIRSYNEQFF
TGTGCCAGCAGCTCCACGATTAGGTCCTACAATGAGCAGTTCTTC
>many|TRBJ2-7|TRBD2|TRBV5-1
CASSLGLAGGPYEQYF
TGCGCCAGCAGCCTTGGACTAGCGGGAGGGCCCTACGAGCAGTACTTC
>few|TRBJ1-4|TRBD1|TRBV12-3/TRBV12-4
CASSLGDRDGEKLFF
TGTGCCAGCAGTTTAGGGGACAGGGACGGTGAAAAACTGTTTTTT
>-|TRBJ2-2|-|TRBV5-1
CASSWFTGELFF
TGCGCCAGCAGCTGGTTTACCGGGGAGCTGTTTTTT
>few|TRBJ1-4|-|TRBV20-1
CSAVVGQLPGKLFF
TGCAGTGCAGTTGTAGGGCAGCTTCCTGGAAAACTGTTTTTT
>-|TRBJ2-1|TRBD2|TRBV5-6
CASSSVAGVLNEQFF
TGTGCCAGCAGCTCGGTGGCGGGAGTGCTAAATGAGCAGTTCTTC
>few|TRBJ2-5|-|TRBV10-3
CAIPVLQGGGETQYF
TGTGCCATCCCCGTTTTGCAGGGAGGAGGAGAGACCCAGTACTTC
>-|TRBJ2-5|-|TRBV28
CASSLRGRQETQYF
TGTGCCAGCAGTTTACGGGGGCGACAAGAGACCCAGTACTTC
>-|TRBJ1-4|-|TRBV29-1
CSASQEARDEKLFF
TGCAGCGCCTCGCAGGAGGCCCGAGATGAAAAACTGTTTTTT
>-|TRBJ2-1|TRBD2|TRBV24-1
CATSDASGSSYNEQFF
TGTGCCACCAGTGATGCTAGCGGGAGCTCCTACAATGAGCAGTTCTTC
>-|TRBJ2-1|-|TRBV20-1
CSARSPLGYNEQFF
TGCAGTGCTAGGAGCCCTCTGGGATACAATGAGCAGTTCTTC
>-|TRBJ2-3|-|TRBV7-3
CASSLAGPADTQYF
TGTGCCAGCAGCTTAGCGGGACCAGCGGATACGCAGTATTTT
>-|TRBJ2-7|TRBD1|TRBV18
CASSPLDRDRAHEQYF
TGTGCCAGCTCACCACTGGACCGGGACAGGGCCCACGAGCAGTACTTC
>-|TRBJ1-1|-|TRBV20-1
CRGRSTKNTEAFF
TGCAGGGGCCGATCTACTAAGAACACTGAAGCTTTCTTT